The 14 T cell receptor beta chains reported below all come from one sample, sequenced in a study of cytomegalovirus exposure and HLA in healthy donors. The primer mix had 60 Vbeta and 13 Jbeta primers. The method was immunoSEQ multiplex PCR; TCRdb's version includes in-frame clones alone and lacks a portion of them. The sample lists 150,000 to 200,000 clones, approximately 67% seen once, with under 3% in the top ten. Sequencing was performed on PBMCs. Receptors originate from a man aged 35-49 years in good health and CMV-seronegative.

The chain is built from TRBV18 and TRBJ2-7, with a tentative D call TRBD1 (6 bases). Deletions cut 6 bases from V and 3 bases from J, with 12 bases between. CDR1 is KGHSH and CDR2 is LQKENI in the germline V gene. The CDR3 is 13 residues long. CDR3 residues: CASSTGQRYEQYF. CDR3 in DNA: TGTGCCAGCTCGACAGGACAGCGCTACGAGCAGTACTTC.

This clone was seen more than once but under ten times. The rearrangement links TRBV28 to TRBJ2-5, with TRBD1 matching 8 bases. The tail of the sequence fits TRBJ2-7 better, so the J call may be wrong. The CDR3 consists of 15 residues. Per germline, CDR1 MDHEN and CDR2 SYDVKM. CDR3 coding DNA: TGTGCCAGCAGACCCCAGGGGGCGGGCTCCTACGAGCAGTACTTC. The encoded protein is CASRPQGAGSYEQYF.

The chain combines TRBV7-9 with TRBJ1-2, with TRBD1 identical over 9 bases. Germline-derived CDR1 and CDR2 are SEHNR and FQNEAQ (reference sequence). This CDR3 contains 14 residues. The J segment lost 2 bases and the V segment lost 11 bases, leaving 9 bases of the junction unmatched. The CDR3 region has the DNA TGTGCCCTTGGGCGTGGGACAGGGAACTATGGCTACACCTTC. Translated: CALGRGTGNYGYTF.

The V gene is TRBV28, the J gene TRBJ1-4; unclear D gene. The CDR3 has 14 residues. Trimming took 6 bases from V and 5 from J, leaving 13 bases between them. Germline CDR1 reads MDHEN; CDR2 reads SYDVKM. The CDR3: CASRSRVSNEKLFF. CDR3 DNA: TGTGCCAGCAGGTCCCGGGTGTCCAATGAAAAACTGTTTTTT.

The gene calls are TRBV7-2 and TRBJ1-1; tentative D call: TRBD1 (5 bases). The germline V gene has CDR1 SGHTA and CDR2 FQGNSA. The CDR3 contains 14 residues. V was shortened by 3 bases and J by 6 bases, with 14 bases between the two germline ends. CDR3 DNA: TGTGCCAGCAGCTTCGGCAGGGCGGTTGCTGAAGCTTTCTTT. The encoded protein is CASSFGRAVAEAFF.

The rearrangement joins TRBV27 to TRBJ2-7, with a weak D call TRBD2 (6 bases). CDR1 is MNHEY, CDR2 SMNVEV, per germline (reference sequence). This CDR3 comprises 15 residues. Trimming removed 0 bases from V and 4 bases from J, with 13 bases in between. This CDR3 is CASSLSSGRRYEQYF. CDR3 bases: TGTGCCAGCAGTTTATCTTCAGGGAGGAGGTACGAGCAGTACTTC.

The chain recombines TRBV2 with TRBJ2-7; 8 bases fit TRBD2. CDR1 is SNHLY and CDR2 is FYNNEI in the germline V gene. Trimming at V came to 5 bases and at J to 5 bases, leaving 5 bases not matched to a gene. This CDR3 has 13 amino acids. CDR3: CASSPRTSNEQYF. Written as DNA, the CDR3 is TGTGCCAGCAGTCCACGGACTAGCAACGAGCAGTACTTC.

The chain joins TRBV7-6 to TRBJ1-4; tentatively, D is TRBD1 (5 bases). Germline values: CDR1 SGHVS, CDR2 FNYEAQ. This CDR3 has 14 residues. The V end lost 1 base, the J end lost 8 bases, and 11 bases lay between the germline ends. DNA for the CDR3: TGTGCCAGCAGCTTAGGGCAGGGCGGAGAAAAACTGTTTTTT. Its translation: CASSLGQGGEKLFF.

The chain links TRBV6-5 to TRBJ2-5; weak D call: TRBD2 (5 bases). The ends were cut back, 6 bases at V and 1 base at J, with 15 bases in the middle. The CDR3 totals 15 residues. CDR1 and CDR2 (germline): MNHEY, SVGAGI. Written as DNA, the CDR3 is TGTGCCAGCAGCAGACTTAGCGAATCCCAAGAGACCCAGTACTTC. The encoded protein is CASSRLSESQETQYF.

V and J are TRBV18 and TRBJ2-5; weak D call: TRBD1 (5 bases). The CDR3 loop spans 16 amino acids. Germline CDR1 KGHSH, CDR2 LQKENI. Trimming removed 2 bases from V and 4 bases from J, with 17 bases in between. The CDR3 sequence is CASSPAPLGARETQYF. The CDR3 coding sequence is TGTGCCAGCTCACCAGCCCCCCTAGGGGCCCGAGAGACCCAGTACTTC. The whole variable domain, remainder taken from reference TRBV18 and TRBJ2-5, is NAGVMQNPRHLVRRRGQEARLRCSPMKGHSHVYWYRQLPEEGLKFMVYLQKENIIDESGMPKERFSAEFPKEGPSILRIQQVVRGDSAAYFCASSPAPLGARETQYFGPGTRLLVL.

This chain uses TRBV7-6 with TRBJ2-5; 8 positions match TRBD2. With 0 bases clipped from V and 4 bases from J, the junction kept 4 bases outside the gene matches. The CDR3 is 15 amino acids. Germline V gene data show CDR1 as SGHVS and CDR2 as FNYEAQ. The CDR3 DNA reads TGTGCCAGCAGCTTAGCACTAGCGGAGATAGAGACCCAGTACTTC. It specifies CASSLALAEIETQYF. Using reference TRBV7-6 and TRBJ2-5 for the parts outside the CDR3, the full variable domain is GAGVSQSPRYKVTKRGQDVALRCDPISGHVSLYWYRQALGQGPEFLTYFNYEAQQDKSGLPNDRFSAERPEGSISTLTIQRTEQRDSAMYRCASSLALAEIETQYFGPGTRLLVL.

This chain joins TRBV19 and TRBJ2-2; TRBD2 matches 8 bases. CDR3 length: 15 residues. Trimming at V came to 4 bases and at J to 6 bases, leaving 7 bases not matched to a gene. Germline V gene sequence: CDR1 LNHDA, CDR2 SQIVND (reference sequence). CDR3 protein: CASSKSGSLPGELFF. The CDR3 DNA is TGTGCCAGTAGTAAAAGCGGGAGTCTTCCCGGGGAGCTGTTTTTT.

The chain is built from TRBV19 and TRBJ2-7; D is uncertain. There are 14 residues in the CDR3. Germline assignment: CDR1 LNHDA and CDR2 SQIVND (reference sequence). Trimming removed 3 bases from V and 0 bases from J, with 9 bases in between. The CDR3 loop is CASSMRSTSYEQYF. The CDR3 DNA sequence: TGTGCCAGTAGTATGCGGTCGACCTCCTACGAGCAGTACTTC.

The DNA for the CDR3 is TGCAGCGTCCGAGGGCTGAACACCGGGGAGCTGTTTTTT. As protein: CSVRGLNTGELFF. V is TRBV29-1 and J is TRBJ2-2; D perhaps matches TRBD2 (5 bases). The germline V gene encodes CDR1 SQVTM and CDR2 ANQGSEA. Between the trimmed V and J ends, which lost 6 bases and 1 base, there was a span of 9 bases. CDR3 length: 13 amino acids.